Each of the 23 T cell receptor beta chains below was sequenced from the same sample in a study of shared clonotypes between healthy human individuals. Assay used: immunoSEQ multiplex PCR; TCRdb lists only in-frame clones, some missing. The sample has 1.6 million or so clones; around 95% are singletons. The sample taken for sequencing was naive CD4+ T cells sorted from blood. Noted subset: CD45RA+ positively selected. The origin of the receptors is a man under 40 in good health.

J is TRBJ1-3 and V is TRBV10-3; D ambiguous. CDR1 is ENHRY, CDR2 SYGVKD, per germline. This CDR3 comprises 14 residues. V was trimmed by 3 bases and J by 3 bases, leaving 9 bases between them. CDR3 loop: CAISDTDGGNTIYF. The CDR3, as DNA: TGTGCCATCAGTGACACGGACGGTGGAAACACCATATATTTT.

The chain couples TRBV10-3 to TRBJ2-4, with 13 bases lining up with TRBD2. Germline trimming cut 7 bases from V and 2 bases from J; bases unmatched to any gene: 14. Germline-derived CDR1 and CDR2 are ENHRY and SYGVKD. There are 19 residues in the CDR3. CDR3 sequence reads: CAINLGTSGEPKPKNIQYF. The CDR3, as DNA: TGTGCCATCAACTTAGGGACTAGCGGGGAACCAAAGCCCAAAAACATTCAGTACTTC.

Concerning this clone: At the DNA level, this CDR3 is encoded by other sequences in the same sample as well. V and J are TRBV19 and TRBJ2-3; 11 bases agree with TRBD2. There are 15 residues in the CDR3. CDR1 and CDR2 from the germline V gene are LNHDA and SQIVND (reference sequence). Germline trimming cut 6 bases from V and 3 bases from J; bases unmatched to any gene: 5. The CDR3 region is CASRLAGGPTDTQYF. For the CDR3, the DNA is TGTGCCAGTAGGCTAGCGGGAGGCCCAACAGATACGCAGTATTTT.

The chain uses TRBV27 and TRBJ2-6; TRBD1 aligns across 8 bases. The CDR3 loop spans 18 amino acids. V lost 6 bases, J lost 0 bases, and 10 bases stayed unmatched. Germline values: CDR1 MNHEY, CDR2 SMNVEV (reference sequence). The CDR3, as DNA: TGTGCCAGCAGGCGGACAGGGAAGTGGGGCTCTGGGGCCAACGTCCTGACTTTC. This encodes CASRRTGKWGSGANVLTF.

This CDR3 is CASSQDAGRPSGNTIYF. The CDR3 coding sequence is TGCGCCAGCAGCCAAGACGCAGGCCGCCCCTCTGGAAACACCATATATTTT. The chain is built from TRBV4-3 and TRBJ1-3; no firm D call. Germline CDR1 LGHNA, CDR2 YSLEER. This CDR3 is built from 17 residues. The germline V and J ends were trimmed by 0 bases and 0 bases, with 12 bases remaining between them.

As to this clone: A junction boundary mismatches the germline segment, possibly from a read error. CDR3 amino acids: CASSLDFFGTSGAPRF. The CDR3 coding sequence is TGCGCCAGCAGCTTGGACTTTTTTGGGACTAGCGGGGCCCCACGATTC. The J gene is TRBJ2-7, the V gene TRBV5-1; 13 bases agree with TRBD2. There are 16 residues in the CDR3. CDR1 and CDR2 from the germline V gene are SGHRS and YFSETQ.

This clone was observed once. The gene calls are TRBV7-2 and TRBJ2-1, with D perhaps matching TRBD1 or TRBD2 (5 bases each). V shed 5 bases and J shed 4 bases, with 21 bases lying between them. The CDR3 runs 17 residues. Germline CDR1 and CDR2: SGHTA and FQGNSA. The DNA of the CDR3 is TGTGCCAGCAGCGCCTCCCTTGGCTTTTGGGGGTACAATGAGCAGTTCTTC. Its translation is CASSASLGFWGYNEQFF.

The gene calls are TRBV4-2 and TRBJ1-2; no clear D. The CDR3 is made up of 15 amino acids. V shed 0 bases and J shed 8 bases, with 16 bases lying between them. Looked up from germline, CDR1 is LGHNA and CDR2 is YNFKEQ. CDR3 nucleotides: TGTGCCAGCAGCCAAGATAGCCCCGGGCGGAGGGGCTACACCTTC. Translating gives CASSQDSPGRRGYTF.

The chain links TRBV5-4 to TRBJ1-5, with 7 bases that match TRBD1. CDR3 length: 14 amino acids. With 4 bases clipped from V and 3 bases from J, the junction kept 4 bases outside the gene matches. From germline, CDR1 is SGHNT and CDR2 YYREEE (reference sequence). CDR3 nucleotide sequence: TGTGCCAGCAGCATCGACAGGGCCAATCAGCCCCAGCATTTT. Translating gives CASSIDRANQPQHF. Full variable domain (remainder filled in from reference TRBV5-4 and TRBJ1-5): ETGVTQSPTHLIKTRGQQVTLRCSSQSGHNTVSWYQQALGQGPQFIFQYYREEENGRGNFPPRFSGLQFPNYSSELNVNALELDDSALYLCASSIDRANQPQHFGDGTRLSIL.

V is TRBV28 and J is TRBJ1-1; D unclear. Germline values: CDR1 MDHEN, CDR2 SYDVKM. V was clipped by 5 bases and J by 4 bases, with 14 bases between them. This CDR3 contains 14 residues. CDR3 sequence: CASSLLERATEAFF. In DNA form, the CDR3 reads TGTGCCAGCAGTCTCCTCGAGAGGGCCACTGAAGCTTTCTTT.

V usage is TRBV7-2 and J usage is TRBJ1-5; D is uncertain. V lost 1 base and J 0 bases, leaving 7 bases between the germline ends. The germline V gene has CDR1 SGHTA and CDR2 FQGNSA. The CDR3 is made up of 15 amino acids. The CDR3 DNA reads TGTGCCAGCAGCTTAGGGGCAGATAGCAATCAGCCCCAGCATTTT. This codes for CASSLGADSNQPQHF.

CDR3 amino acids: CASSFGTGLLQFF. The CDR3 DNA reads as TGTGCCAGCAGCTTCGGGACGGGGCTGTTGCAGTTCTTC. V usage is TRBV5-4 and J usage is TRBJ2-1; D might be TRBD1 or TRBD2, each matching 5 bases. Germline CDR1 SGHNT, CDR2 YYREEE (reference sequence). The CDR3 totals 13 residues. V shed 2 bases and J shed 12 bases, with 15 bases lying between them.

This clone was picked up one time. The CDR3 bases are TGTGCCAGCTCACCACCGAAAGCGGGCTACAATGAGCAGTTCTTC. Its translation is CASSPPKAGYNEQFF. The chain links TRBV18 to TRBJ2-1, with D possibly being TRBD2 (6 bases). The CDR3 runs to 15 residues. Germline CDR1 reads KGHSH; CDR2 reads LQKENI. V lost 0 bases to trimming and J lost 3 bases, with 9 bases between them. Full variable domain (remainder filled in from reference TRBV18 and TRBJ2-1): NAGVMQNPRHLVRRRGQEARLRCSPMKGHSHVYWYRQLPEEGLKFMVYLQKENIIDESGMPKERFSAEFPKEGPSILRIQQVVRGDSAAYFCASSPPKAGYNEQFFGPGTRLTVL.

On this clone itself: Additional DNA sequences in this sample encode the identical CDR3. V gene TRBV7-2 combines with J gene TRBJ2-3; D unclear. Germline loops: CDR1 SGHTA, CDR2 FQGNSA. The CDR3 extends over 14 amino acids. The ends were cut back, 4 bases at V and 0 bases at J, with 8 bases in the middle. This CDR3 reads CASSSDLSTDTQYF. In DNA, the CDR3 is TGTGCCAGCAGCTCGGACCTGAGCACAGATACGCAGTATTTT. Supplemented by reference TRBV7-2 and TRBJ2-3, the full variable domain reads GAGVSQSPSNKVTEKGKDVELRCDPISGHTALYWYRQSLGQGLEFLIYFQGNSAPDKSGLPSDRFSAERTGGSVSTLTIQRTQQEDSAVYLCASSSDLSTDTQYFGPGTRLTVL.

CDR3 amino acids: CASSPAAGDRELFF. The CDR3 nucleotides read TGTGCCAGCTCACCGGCGGCGGGAGATAGGGAGCTGTTTTTT. The rearrangement uses TRBV18 and TRBJ2-2, with 7 bases identical to TRBD2. The CDR3 loop spans 14 amino acids. The V segment lost 3 bases and the J segment 9 bases; nucleotides outside the gene matches: 7. Germline V CDR1 and CDR2: KGHSH, LQKENI.

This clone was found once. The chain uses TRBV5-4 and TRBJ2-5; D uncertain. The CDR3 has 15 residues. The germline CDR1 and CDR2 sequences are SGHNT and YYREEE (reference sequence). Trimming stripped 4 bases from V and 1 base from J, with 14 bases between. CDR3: CASSPTTVSQETQYF. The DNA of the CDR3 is TGTGCCAGCAGCCCTACTACAGTAAGCCAAGAGACCCAGTACTTC.

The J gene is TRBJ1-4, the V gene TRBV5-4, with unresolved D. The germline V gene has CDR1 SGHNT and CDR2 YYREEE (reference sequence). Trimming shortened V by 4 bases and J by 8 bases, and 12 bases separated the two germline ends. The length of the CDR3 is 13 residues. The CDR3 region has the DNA TGTGCCAGCAGCCCTAAGGGCGGAGAAAAACTGTTTTTT. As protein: CASSPKGGEKLFF. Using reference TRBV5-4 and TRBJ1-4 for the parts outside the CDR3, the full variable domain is ETGVTQSPTHLIKTRGQQVTLRCSSQSGHNTVSWYQQALGQGPQFIFQYYREEENGRGNFPPRFSGLQFPNYSSELNVNALELDDSALYLCASSPKGGEKLFFGSGTQLSVL.

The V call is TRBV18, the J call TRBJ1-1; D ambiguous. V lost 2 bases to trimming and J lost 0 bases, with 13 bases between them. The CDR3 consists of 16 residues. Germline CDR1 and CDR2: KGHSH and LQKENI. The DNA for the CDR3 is TGTGCCAGCTCACCAGTGACATCAACCTTGAACACTGAAGCTTTCTTT. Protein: CASSPVTSTLNTEAFF.

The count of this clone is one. CDR3 sequence: CASSLRPGRQIHEQFF. The DNA for the CDR3 is TGTGCCAGCAGCTTACGGCCAGGGAGGCAAATACATGAGCAGTTCTTC. V usage is TRBV7-2 and J usage is TRBJ2-1; TRBD2 might be the D (6 bases). With 2 bases removed from V and 8 bases from J, the gap between germline ends came to 19 bases. CDR3 length: 16 residues. CDR1 is SGHTA and CDR2 is FQGNSA in the germline V gene.

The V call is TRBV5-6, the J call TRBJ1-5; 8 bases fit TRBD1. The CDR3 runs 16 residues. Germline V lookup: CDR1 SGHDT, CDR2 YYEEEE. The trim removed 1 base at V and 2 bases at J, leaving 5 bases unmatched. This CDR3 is CASSLFETGGNQPQHF. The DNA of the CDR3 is TGTGCCAGCAGCTTGTTCGAGACAGGGGGCAATCAGCCCCAGCATTTT.

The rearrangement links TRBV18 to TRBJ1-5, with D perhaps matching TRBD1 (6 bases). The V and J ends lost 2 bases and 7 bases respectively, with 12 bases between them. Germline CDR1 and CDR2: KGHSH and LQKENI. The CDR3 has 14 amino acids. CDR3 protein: CASSPSRGVQPQHF. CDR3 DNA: TGTGCCAGCTCACCATCTAGGGGGGTCCAGCCCCAGCATTTT.

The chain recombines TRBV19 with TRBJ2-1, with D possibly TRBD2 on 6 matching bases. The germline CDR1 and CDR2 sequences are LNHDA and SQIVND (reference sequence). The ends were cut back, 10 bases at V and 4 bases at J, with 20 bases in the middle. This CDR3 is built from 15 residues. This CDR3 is CATKVREKGYNEQFF. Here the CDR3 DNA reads TGTGCCACCAAGGTCCGGGAGAAGGGATACAATGAGCAGTTCTTC.

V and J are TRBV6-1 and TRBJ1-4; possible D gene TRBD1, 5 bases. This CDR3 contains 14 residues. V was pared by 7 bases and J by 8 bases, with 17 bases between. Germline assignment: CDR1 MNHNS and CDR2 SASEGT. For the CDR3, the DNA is TGTGCCAGCAAAGACCGGGGCCGAGGAGAAAAACTGTTTTTT. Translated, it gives CASKDRGRGEKLFF.